The rows below give T cell receptor beta chains drawn from one sample of a study of identical twins. MiXCR, run by TCRdb on the 5' RACE reads, gives a single entry per CDR3 protein. The sample yields hundreds of thousands of distinct CDR3 sequences, approximately 9% seen once. These data also featured in a second study, about yellow fever vaccine responses in identical twins.

The material sequenced was PBMCs. These receptors were obtained from a woman between 18 and 29 years old in good health. CDR3s include the opening cysteine and the closing phenylalanine or tryptophan. Each record gives: V gene, clone size, J gene, D gene, CDR3 protein, CDR3 DNA. A D gene is named only where the DNA matches it firmly. Clone size is not always given. Where it is, it says once, few, many or a class for expanded clones.

V gene: TRBV12-3/TRBV12-4
clone size: many
J gene: TRBJ2-7
D gene: TRBD1
CDR3 protein: CASSLSSSGTGDYEQYF
CDR3 DNA: TGTGCCAGCAGTTTAAGTTCGTCCGGGACAGGGGACTACGAGCAGTACTTC

V gene: TRBV3-1
clone size: many
J gene: TRBJ2-1
D gene: NA
CDR3 protein: CASSQPPGTQFF
CDR3 DNA: TGTGCCAGCAGCCAGCCCCCCGGGACTCAGTTCTTC

V gene: TRBV7-9
clone size: NA
J gene: TRBJ2-7
D gene: TRBD1
CDR3 protein: CASSQRTGVLYEQYF
CDR3 DNA: TGTGCCAGCAGCCAAAGGACAGGGGTTTTGTACGAGCAGTACTTC

V gene: TRBV11-2
clone size: few
J gene: TRBJ2-3
D gene: TRBD2
CDR3 protein: CASSQLKGSGGLGTDTQYF
CDR3 DNA: TGTGCCAGCAGCCAGTTAAAGGGTAGCGGGGGGTTGGGCACAGATACGCAGTATTTT

V gene: TRBV20-1
clone size: NA
J gene: TRBJ2-7
D gene: NA
CDR3 protein: CSARDHLRGDYEQYF
CDR3 DNA: TGCAGTGCTAGAGATCACCTGCGGGGAGACTACGAGCAGTACTTC

V gene: TRBV9
clone size: few
J gene: TRBJ1-1
D gene: NA
CDR3 protein: CASSVDVYTEAFF
CDR3 DNA: TGTGCCAGCAGCGTAGACGTTTACACTGAAGCTTTCTTT

V gene: TRBV20-1
clone size: NA
J gene: TRBJ2-7
D gene: TRBD2
CDR3 protein: CSASLQSGSRQYF
CDR3 DNA: TGCAGTGCTAGTTTGCAAAGCGGGAGCCGGCAGTACTTC

V gene: TRBV29-1
clone size: many
J gene: TRBJ2-1
D gene: NA
CDR3 protein: CSVAGGDRRNSYNEQFF
CDR3 DNA: TGCAGCGTTGCTGGGGGCGACAGAAGAAACTCCTACAATGAGCAGTTCTTC

V gene: TRBV6-2/TRBV6-3
clone size: few
J gene: TRBJ2-7
D gene: NA
CDR3 protein: CASSYVGSAVEQYF
CDR3 DNA: TGTGCCAGCAGTTACGTTGGCAGCGCTGTCGAGCAGTACTTC

V gene: TRBV4-1
clone size: NA
J gene: TRBJ2-2
D gene: TRBD2
CDR3 protein: CASSQLPVASGGLGELFF
CDR3 DNA: TGCGCCAGCAGCCAACTCCCTGTGGCTAGCGGGGGCTTGGGGGAGCTGTTTTTT

V gene: TRBV5-1
clone size: many
J gene: TRBJ2-7
D gene: NA
CDR3 protein: CASSSQDWNEQYF
CDR3 DNA: TGCGCCAGCAGCTCTCAGGATTGGAACGAGCAGTACTTC

V gene: TRBV6-5
clone size: few
J gene: TRBJ1-3
D gene: NA
CDR3 protein: CASSYSDGYSGNTIYF
CDR3 DNA: TGTGCCAGCAGTTACTCGGACGGATACTCTGGAAACACCATATATTTT

V gene: TRBV12-3/TRBV12-4
clone size: few
J gene: TRBJ2-7
D gene: TRBD2
CDR3 protein: CASSKSGGGEQYF
CDR3 DNA: TGTGCCAGCAGTAAATCGGGAGGCGGCGAGCAGTACTTC

V gene: TRBV6-2/TRBV6-3
clone size: NA
J gene: TRBJ2-3
D gene: NA
CDR3 protein: CASRTEWGGSTDTQYF
CDR3 DNA: TGTGCCAGCAGGACGGAGTGGGGAGGATCCACAGATACGCAGTATTTT

V gene: TRBV27
clone size: NA
J gene: TRBJ2-7
D gene: TRBD2
CDR3 protein: CASTLVAGGPYEQYF
CDR3 DNA: TGTGCCAGCACCTTAGTGGCGGGGGGGCCATACGAGCAGTACTTC

V gene: TRBV12-3/TRBV12-4
clone size: NA
J gene: TRBJ2-7
D gene: TRBD2
CDR3 protein: CASRTSGRGGEQYF
CDR3 DNA: TGTGCCAGCAGAACTAGCGGCCGAGGTGGGGAGCAGTACTTC

V gene: TRBV18
clone size: few
J gene: TRBJ2-7
D gene: TRBD1
CDR3 protein: CASSLTGDRAYEQYF
CDR3 DNA: TGTGCCAGCTCACTGACAGGGGACAGGGCCTACGAGCAGTACTTC

V gene: TRBV4-2
clone size: NA
J gene: TRBJ2-3
D gene: TRBD2
CDR3 protein: CAIGPAGGRAVLDTQYF
CDR3 DNA: TGTGCCATCGGCCCTGCGGGGGGTCGGGCTGTGCTGGATACGCAGTATTTT

V gene: TRBV9
clone size: few
J gene: TRBJ2-1
D gene: NA
CDR3 protein: CASSVDGMGFNEQFF
CDR3 DNA: TGTGCCAGCAGCGTAGATGGGATGGGGTTTAATGAGCAGTTCTTC

V gene: TRBV19
clone size: NA
J gene: TRBJ2-3
D gene: TRBD2
CDR3 protein: CASSDRLARGTDTQYF
CDR3 DNA: TGTGCCAGTAGTGATCGACTAGCGCGGGGCACAGATACGCAGTATTTT

V gene: TRBV20-1
clone size: NA
J gene: TRBJ2-7
D gene: NA
CDR3 protein: CSARDTAGTSYEQYF
CDR3 DNA: TGCAGTGCTAGAGACACGGCGGGGACTTCCTACGAGCAGTACTTC

V gene: TRBV4-1
clone size: many
J gene: TRBJ2-1
D gene: NA
CDR3 protein: CASSQGAESSYNEQFF
CDR3 DNA: TGCGCCAGCAGCCAAGGGGCGGAGAGCTCCTACAATGAGCAGTTCTTC

V gene: TRBV7-9
clone size: NA
J gene: TRBJ2-1
D gene: NA
CDR3 protein: CASMLILVGEQFF
CDR3 DNA: TGTGCCAGCATGCTTATTCTGGTAGGAGAGCAGTTCTTC

V gene: TRBV5-1
clone size: many
J gene: TRBJ2-1
D gene: TRBD1
CDR3 protein: CASSPRTGNEQFF
CDR3 DNA: TGCGCCAGCAGCCCGAGGACAGGGAATGAGCAGTTCTTC

V gene: TRBV28
clone size: once
J gene: TRBJ2-7
D gene: TRBD2
CDR3 protein: CASRRSGGGYEQYF
CDR3 DNA: TGTGCCAGCAGGCGAAGCGGGGGGGGCTACGAGCAGTACTTC

V gene: TRBV10-3
clone size: many
J gene: TRBJ2-3
D gene: NA
CDR3 protein: CAINAISTDTQYF
CDR3 DNA: TGTGCCATCAACGCGATAAGCACAGATACGCAGTATTTT

V gene: TRBV5-5
clone size: NA
J gene: TRBJ1-2
D gene: NA
CDR3 protein: CARGPGLLCGYTF
CDR3 DNA: TGTGCCAGGGGCCCTGGGCTCCTCTGTGGCTACACCTTC

V gene: TRBV12-3/TRBV12-4
clone size: many
J gene: TRBJ2-5
D gene: TRBD1
CDR3 protein: CASSRRQGETQYF
CDR3 DNA: TGTGCCAGCAGTCGAAGACAGGGGGAGACCCAGTACTTC

V gene: TRBV5-5
clone size: NA
J gene: TRBJ2-7
D gene: NA
CDR3 protein: CASSLMPGGGFYEQYF
CDR3 DNA: TGTGCCAGCAGCTTGATGCCGGGGGGCGGGTTCTACGAGCAGTACTTC

V gene: TRBV29-1
clone size: NA
J gene: TRBJ2-5
D gene: NA
CDR3 protein: CSVVVRETQYF
CDR3 DNA: TGCAGCGTTGTGGTACGAGAGACCCAGTACTTC

V gene: TRBV15
clone size: NA
J gene: TRBJ1-5
D gene: NA
CDR3 protein: CATSRVNPQPQHF
CDR3 DNA: TGTGCCACCAGCAGAGTCAACCCCCAGCCCCAGCATTTT

V gene: TRBV20-1
clone size: few
J gene: TRBJ2-2
D gene: TRBD2
CDR3 protein: CSARVPSGMNTGELFF
CDR3 DNA: TGCAGTGCTAGAGTTCCTAGCGGGATGAACACCGGGGAGCTGTTTTTT

V gene: TRBV7-9
clone size: NA
J gene: TRBJ2-2
D gene: NA
CDR3 protein: CASNPTGTGELFF
CDR3 DNA: TGTGCCAGCAACCCCACCGGAACCGGGGAGCTGTTTTTT

V gene: TRBV5-1
clone size: NA
J gene: TRBJ2-7
D gene: TRBD2
CDR3 protein: CASSGWTSGSPYEQYF
CDR3 DNA: TGCGCCAGCAGCGGATGGACTAGCGGGAGCCCCTACGAGCAGTACTTC

V gene: TRBV20-1
clone size: NA
J gene: TRBJ2-3
D gene: NA
CDR3 protein: CSARVIGGLRDTQYF
CDR3 DNA: TGCAGTGCTAGAGTTATTGGCGGGCTCAGAGATACGCAGTATTTT

V gene: TRBV15
clone size: many
J gene: TRBJ2-7
D gene: TRBD1
CDR3 protein: CATSRDLTGTGSYEQYF
CDR3 DNA: TGTGCCACCAGCAGAGATTTGACTGGGACAGGATCGTACGAGCAGTACTTC

V gene: TRBV12-3/TRBV12-4
clone size: few
J gene: TRBJ2-3
D gene: NA
CDR3 protein: CASKRWPSDTQYF
CDR3 DNA: TGTGCCAGCAAGAGATGGCCTTCAGATACGCAGTATTTT

V gene: TRBV2
clone size: NA
J gene: TRBJ2-3
D gene: TRBD2
CDR3 protein: CARRGESGLAGDTQYF
CDR3 DNA: TGTGCCAGAAGAGGAGAATCGGGACTAGCGGGTGATACGCAGTATTTT

V gene: TRBV2
clone size: few
J gene: TRBJ1-2
D gene: NA
CDR3 protein: CASDQGAIYGYTF
CDR3 DNA: TGTGCCAGCGACCAGGGAGCTATCTATGGCTACACCTTC

V gene: TRBV6-5
clone size: NA
J gene: TRBJ2-3
D gene: TRBD2
CDR3 protein: CASSYGEGTDTQYF
CDR3 DNA: TGTGCCAGCAGTTACGGGGAGGGAACAGATACGCAGTATTTT

V gene: TRBV29-1
clone size: NA
J gene: TRBJ2-5
D gene: NA
CDR3 protein: CSVEFGAGHRYF
CDR3 DNA: TGCAGCGTTGAATTCGGTGCAGGGCACCGGTACTTC

V gene: TRBV7-8
clone size: NA
J gene: TRBJ1-5
D gene: TRBD1
CDR3 protein: CASSSMDRSRQPQHF
CDR3 DNA: TGTGCCAGCAGCTCCATGGACAGGTCGAGACAGCCCCAGCATTTT

V gene: TRBV6-6
clone size: few
J gene: TRBJ1-6
D gene: NA
CDR3 protein: CASTKQADGTLHF
CDR3 DNA: TGTGCCAGCACCAAACAGGCGGATGGGACCCTCCACTTT

V gene: TRBV24-1
clone size: NA
J gene: TRBJ2-5
D gene: TRBD2
CDR3 protein: CATSTAGGSETQYF
CDR3 DNA: TGTGCCACCAGTACCGCGGGAGGGTCAGAGACCCAGTACTTC

V gene: TRBV4-1
clone size: NA
J gene: TRBJ2-1
D gene: NA
CDR3 protein: CASSPSSDPYNEQFF
CDR3 DNA: TGCGCCAGCAGCCCATCTAGCGACCCCTACAATGAGCAGTTCTTC